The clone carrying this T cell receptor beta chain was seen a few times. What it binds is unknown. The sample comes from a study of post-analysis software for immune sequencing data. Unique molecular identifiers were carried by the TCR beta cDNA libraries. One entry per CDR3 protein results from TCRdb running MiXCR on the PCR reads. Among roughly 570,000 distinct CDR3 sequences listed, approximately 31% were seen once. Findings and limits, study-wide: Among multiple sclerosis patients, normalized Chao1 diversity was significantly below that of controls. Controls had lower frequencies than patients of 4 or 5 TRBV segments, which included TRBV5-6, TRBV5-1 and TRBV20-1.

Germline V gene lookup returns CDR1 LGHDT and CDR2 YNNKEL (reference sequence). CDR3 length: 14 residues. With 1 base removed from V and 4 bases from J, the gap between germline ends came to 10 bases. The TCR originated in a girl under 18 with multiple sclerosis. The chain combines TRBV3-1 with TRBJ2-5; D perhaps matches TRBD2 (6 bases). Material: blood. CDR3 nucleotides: TGTGCCAGCAGCCAAGTAGTCGGGGGAGAGACCCAGTACTTC. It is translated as CASSQVVGGETQYF.